This note documents a single TCR beta chain sequence. The antigen is not known. The read halts 3 residues ahead of the CDR3 end, with the missing end drawn from the germline J gene. The data were produced by immunoSEQ multiplex PCR, yet TCRdb's version contains in-frame clones alone and is incomplete. This sample's table has 25,000 to 40,000 clones. The record originates from a study of T cells in women clearing cervical HPV infection. Study at large: Cases: HPV16-related CIN3 or worse on histology, a couple of invasive cancers. Case blood drawn at lesion detection; control blood after infection cleared. General study points: It is unknown whether associations predate infection; no effector/memory or HPV-specific sorting.

The CDR3 has 15 residues. Germline V gene sequence: CDR1 SGHDN, CDR2 FVKESK. J lost 4 bases, V lost 4 bases, and 9 bases had no gene match. The receptor's source is a woman aged 18 to 69 with a cervical HPV16 infection that either progressed to CIN3+ or cleared (not recorded which). This chain uses TRBV14 with TRBJ2-7; TRBD2 agrees at 8 bases. The sample comprised blood buffy coat. Incomplete CDR3 DNA: TGTGCCAGCAGCCCCCAAGCGGGAGAGCGGTACGAG. It translates to CASSPQAGERYE. The whole CDR3 protein is CASSPQAGERYEQYF.